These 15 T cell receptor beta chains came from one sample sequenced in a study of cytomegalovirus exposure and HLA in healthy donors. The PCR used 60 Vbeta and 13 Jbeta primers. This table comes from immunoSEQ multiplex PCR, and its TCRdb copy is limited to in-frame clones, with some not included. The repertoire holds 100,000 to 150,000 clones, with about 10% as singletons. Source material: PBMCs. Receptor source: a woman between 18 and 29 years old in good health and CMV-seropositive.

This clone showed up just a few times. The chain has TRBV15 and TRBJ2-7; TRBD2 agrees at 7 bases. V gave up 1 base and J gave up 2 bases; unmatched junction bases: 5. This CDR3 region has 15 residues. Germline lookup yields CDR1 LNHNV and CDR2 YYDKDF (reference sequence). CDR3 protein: CATSRVLGGAYEQYF. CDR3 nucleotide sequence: TGTGCCACCAGCAGAGTCTTGGGGGGGGCCTACGAGCAGTACTTC.

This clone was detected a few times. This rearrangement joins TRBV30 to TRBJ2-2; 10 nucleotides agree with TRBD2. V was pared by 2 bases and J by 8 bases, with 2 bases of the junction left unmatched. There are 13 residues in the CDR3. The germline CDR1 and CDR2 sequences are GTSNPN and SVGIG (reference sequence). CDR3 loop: CAWSLAGAGELFF. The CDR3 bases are TGTGCCTGGAGTCTAGCGGGAGCTGGGGAGCTGTTTTTT.

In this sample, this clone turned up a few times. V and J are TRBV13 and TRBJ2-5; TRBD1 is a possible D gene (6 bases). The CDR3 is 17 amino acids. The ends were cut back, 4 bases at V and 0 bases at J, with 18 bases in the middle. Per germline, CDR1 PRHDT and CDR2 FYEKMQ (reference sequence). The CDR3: CASSSSYPQGHQETQYF. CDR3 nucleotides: TGTGCCAGCAGCTCCTCATATCCACAGGGCCACCAAGAGACCCAGTACTTC.

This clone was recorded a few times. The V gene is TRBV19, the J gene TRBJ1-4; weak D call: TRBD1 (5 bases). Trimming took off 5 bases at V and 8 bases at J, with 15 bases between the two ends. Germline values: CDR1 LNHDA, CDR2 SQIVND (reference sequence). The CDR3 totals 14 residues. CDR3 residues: CASSWSGDREKLFF. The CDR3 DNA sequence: TGTGCCAGTAGTTGGTCGGGGGATCGGGAAAAACTGTTTTTT.

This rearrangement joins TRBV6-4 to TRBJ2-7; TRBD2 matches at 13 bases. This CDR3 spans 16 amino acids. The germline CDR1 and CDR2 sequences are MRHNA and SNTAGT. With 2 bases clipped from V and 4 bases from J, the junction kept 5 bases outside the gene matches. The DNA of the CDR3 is TGTGCCAGCAGTGACCGGACTAGCGGGAGAGCTTACGAGCAGTACTTC. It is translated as CASSDRTSGRAYEQYF.

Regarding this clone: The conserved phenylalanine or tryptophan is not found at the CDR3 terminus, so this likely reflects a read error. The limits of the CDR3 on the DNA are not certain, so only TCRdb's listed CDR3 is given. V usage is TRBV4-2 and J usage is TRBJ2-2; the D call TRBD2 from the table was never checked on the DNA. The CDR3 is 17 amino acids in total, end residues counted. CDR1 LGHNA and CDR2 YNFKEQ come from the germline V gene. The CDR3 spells CASSQGGLAGEVGEMFL.

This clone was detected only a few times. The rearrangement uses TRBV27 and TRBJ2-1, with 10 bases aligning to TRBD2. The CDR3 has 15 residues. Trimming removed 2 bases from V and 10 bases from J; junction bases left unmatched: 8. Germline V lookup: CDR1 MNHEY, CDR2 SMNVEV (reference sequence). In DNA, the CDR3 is TGTGCCAGCAGTTTACGGCTAGCGGGAGCAGGGGAGCAGTTCTTC. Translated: CASSLRLAGAGEQFF.

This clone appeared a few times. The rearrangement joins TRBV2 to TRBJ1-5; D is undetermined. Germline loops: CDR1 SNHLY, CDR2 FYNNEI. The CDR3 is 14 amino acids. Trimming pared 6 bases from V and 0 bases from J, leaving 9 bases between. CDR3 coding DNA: TGTGCCAGCAGGGGCGCAGATAGCAATCAGCCCCAGCATTTT. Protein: CASRGADSNQPQHF.

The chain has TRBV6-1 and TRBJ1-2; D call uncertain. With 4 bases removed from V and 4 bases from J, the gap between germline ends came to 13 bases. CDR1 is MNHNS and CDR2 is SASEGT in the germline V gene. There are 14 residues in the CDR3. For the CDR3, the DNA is TGTGCCAGCAGTGGGCGGATACTCGGCTATGGCTACACCTTC. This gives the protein CASSGRILGYGYTF.

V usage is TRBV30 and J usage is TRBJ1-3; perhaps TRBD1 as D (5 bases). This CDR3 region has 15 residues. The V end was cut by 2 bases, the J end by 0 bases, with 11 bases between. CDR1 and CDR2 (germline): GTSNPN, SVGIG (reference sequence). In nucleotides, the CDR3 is TGTGCCTGGAGTATTACAGGCTACTCTGGAAACACCATATATTTT. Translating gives CAWSITGYSGNTIYF. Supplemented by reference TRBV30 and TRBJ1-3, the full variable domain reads SQTIHQWPATLVQPVGSPLSLECTVEGTSNPNLYWYRQAAGRGLQLLFYSVGIGQISSEVPQNLSASRPQDRQFILSSKKLLLSDSGFYLCAWSITGYSGNTIYFGEGSWLTVV.

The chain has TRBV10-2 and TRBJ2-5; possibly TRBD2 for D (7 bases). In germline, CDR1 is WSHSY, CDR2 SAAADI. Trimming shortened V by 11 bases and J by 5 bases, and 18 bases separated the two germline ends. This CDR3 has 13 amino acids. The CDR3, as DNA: TGCGCCTCCTCGGGGGGCGGGATGGAGACCCAGTACTTC. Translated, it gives CASSGGGMETQYF.

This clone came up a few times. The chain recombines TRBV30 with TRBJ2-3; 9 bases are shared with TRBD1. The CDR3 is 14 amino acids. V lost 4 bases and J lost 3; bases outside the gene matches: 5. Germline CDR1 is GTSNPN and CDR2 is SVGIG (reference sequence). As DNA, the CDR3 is TGTGCCTGGATTTCCGGACAGGGGACAGATACGCAGTATTTT. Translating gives CAWISGQGTDTQYF.

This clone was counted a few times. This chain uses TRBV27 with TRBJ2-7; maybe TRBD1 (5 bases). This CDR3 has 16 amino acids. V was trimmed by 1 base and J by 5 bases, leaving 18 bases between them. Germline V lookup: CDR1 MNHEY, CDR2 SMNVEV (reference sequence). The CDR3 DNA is TGTGCCAGCAGTTTATTCCCCCCCGACAGTCCCCACGAGCAGTACTTC. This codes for CASSLFPPDSPHEQYF.

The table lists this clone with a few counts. The CDR3, as DNA: TGTGCCAGCAGTGTTAGAACTAGCGGGACAGATACGCAGTATTTT. This translates into CASSVRTSGTDTQYF. The chain employs TRBV2 and TRBJ2-3; 9 bases fit TRBD2. CDR3 length: 15 residues. Germline CDR1 reads SNHLY; CDR2 reads FYNNEI. V lost 4 bases and J lost 3; bases outside the gene matches: 5.

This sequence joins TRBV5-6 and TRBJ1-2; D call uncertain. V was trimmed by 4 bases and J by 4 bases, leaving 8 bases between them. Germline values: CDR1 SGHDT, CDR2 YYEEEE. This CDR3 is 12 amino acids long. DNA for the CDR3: TGTGCCAGCAGCCGAGTCTCCTATGGCTACACCTTC. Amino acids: CASSRVSYGYTF.